The next 5 T cell receptor delta chains were all read from a single sample in a study of γδ T cells in repeated Plasmodium falciparum infection. TCRdb re-called clones from the multiplex PCR reads via CATT. The sample records 45,000 to 70,000 delta-chain clones, around 1.7% being singletons. Flow sorting of PBMC yielded separate Vgamma9/Vdelta2+ and Vdelta2-negative gammadelta T cell populations for bulk repertoire analysis. Input material: gamma-delta T cells from blood. The receptors were gathered from a pool of human donors (malaria-infected and uninfected, not separated).

This clone was detected many times. The translation of this DNA and the TCRdb protein of a much larger clone differ at residue 4, probably owing to a read error; the protein shown here is translated from the DNA. CDR3: CALEEPRVGDQYTNKLIF. CDR3 sequence (DNA): TGTGCTCTTGAGGAACCAAGAGTGGGGGACCAGTACACCAATAAACTCATCTTT. The chain uses TRDV1 and TRDJ1; 7 positions agree with TRDD3. Germline V lookup: CDR1 TSWWSYY, CDR2 QGS. CDR3 length: 18 amino acids.

This clone was seen only a few times. This likely came from a read error, as a far larger clone is one base away. This sample also contains other DNA sequences that code for the same CDR3. The chain combines TRDV1 with TRDJ1, with 9 bases matching TRDD3. Germline CDR1 reads TSWWSYY; CDR2 reads QGS. This CDR3 contains 20 residues. CDR3 sequence reads: CALGPTELGLGEKYTDKLIF. The CDR3 DNA sequence: TGTGCTCTTGGGCCTACCGAGTTAGGACTGGGGGAGAAGTACACCGATAAACTCATCTTC.

On this clone: A far larger clone is only one base removed, so a read error is likely. In the same sample, other DNA sequences code for this CDR3. CDR3 in DNA: TGTGCTCTTGGGCTCGGCTTTTTTCCGAGCCTCCAGTACACCGATAAACTCATCTTT. This gives the protein CALGLGFFPSLQYTDKLIF. The rearrangement links TRDV1 to TRDJ1; D remains ambiguous. TCRdb offers no J gene call, so here the DNA was matched to germline to obtain one. Germline loops: CDR1 TSWWSYY, CDR2 QGS. This CDR3 is built from 19 residues. With 5 bases removed from V and 0 bases from J, the gap between germline ends came to 25 bases.

This clone came up a few times. Given a far larger clone just one base away, this is likely a sequencing read error. At the DNA level, this CDR3 is encoded by other sequences in the same sample as well. The chain joins TRDV1 to TRDJ1, with 12 bases lining up with TRDD3. The CDR3 is made up of 25 amino acids. CDR1 is TSWWSYY and CDR2 is QGS in the germline V gene. J lost 1 base, V lost 1 base, and 28 bases had no gene match. The CDR3 nucleotides read TGTGCTCTTGGGGAACAGGGCAATCCCACGAACAAAGTCTGGGGGATACGATGGCCCACCGATAAACTCATCTTT. Residues: CALGEQGNPTNKVWGIRWPTDKLIF.

This clone showed up many times. The TCRdb protein, from a much larger clone, departs from this DNA's translation at residue 9, likely by read error; the protein shown derives from the DNA. The rearrangement links TRDV1 to TRDJ1; 8 bases line up with TRDD3. The CDR3 covers 20 residues. The ends lost 0 bases at V and 2 bases at J; junction bases unmatched: 17. Germline V CDR1 and CDR2: TSWWSYY, QGS. Here the CDR3 DNA reads TGTGCTCTTGGGGAACTAAATCCCAGCTACTGGGGGTGGAGAACCGATAAACTCATCTTT. It codes for CALGELNPSYWGWRTDKLIF.